This T cell receptor (beta chain) stems from a study of beta chain features in type 1 diabetes. This CDR3 comprises 15 residues. Germline CDR1 and CDR2: SGHAT and FQDESV (reference sequence). The J segment lost 5 bases and the V segment lost 3 bases, leaving 1 base of the junction unmatched. Reverse transcription of all isolated RNA meant that expressed TCRB transcripts were sequenced. Repertoires were generated with immunoSEQ multiplex PCR, while TCRdb's copy carries only in-frame clones and drops some. The top ten clones hold about 0.59% of a sample with 150,000 to 200,000 clones, 13% of them seen once.

The chain is built from TRBV11-1 and TRBJ2-2; 12 bases align to TRBD2. Sequencing was performed on central memory CD4+ T cells from blood. This clonotype was sampled from a woman between 18 and 29 years old in good health. The CDR3 region has the DNA TGTGCCAGCAGCTTTACTAGCGGGAGGACCGGGGAGCTGTTTTTT. This gives the protein CASSFTSGRTGELFF. Looking up the rest from reference TRBV11-1 and TRBJ2-2 gives the full variable domain: EAEVAQSPRYKITEKSQAVAFWCDPISGHATLYWYRQILGQGPELLVQFQDESVVDDSQLPKDRFSAERLKGVDSTLKIQPAELGDSAMYLCASSFTSGRTGELFFGEGSRLTVL.